Below are 3 T cell receptor beta chains sequenced from a single sample in a study of cytomegalovirus exposure and HLA in healthy donors. The PCR used 60 Vbeta and 13 Jbeta primers. Assay: immunoSEQ multiplex PCR; the TCRdb copy retains only in-frame clones and omits some. Altogether more than 150,000 clones are present, 84% being singletons, with the ten largest covering around 2.5%. Sequenced material: PBMCs. The source of these receptors is a woman between 50 and 59 years old in good health and CMV-seropositive.

The chain is built from TRBV4-1 and TRBJ2-2; D is unclear. The germline V and J ends were trimmed by 1 base and 0 bases, with 3 bases remaining between them. This CDR3 region has 14 residues. Germline CDR1 MGHRA, CDR2 YSYEKL. Here the CDR3 DNA reads TGCGCCAGCAGCCAAGCTACGAACACCGGGGAGCTGTTTTTT. It yields the protein CASSQATNTGELFF.

V is TRBV5-1 and J is TRBJ2-6; no clear D gene. V was clipped by 0 bases and J by 0 bases, with 16 bases between them. The CDR3 spans 19 residues. Germline CDR1 reads SGHRS; CDR2 reads YFSETQ. CDR3 region: CASSLGSTAWSSGANVLTF. In DNA form, the CDR3 reads TGCGCCAGCAGCTTGGGCTCTACAGCCTGGTCCTCTGGGGCCAACGTCCTGACTTTC.

The chain's CDR3 is CASTMRETQYF. For the CDR3, the DNA is TGTGCCAGCACCATGAGGGAGACCCAGTACTTC. The rearrangement uses TRBV7-9 and TRBJ2-5, with D unresolved. The CDR3 covers 11 residues. V was shortened by 7 bases and J by 5 bases, with 8 bases between the two germline ends. CDR1 and CDR2 (germline): SEHNR, FQNEAQ (reference sequence).